These 9 T cell receptor beta chains were all obtained from the same sample, sequenced in a study of T-cell reconstitution after alpha-beta-depleted transplantation in children. Unique molecular identifiers were incorporated into the prepared TCRbeta library. Each CDR3 protein is one row after TCRdb ran MiXCR on the PCR reads. The sample carries fewer than 550,000 distinct CDR3 sequences, about an eighth recorded once. This sample comprised PBMCs, mostly from graft donor cells, obtained 180 days after TCRalphabeta/CD19-depleted stem cell transplant. These receptors all come from a female patient aged 2-10 years who had a stem cell transplant for aplastic anemia, so the T cells may come from the graft donor.

The chain combines TRBV7-9 with TRBJ2-3; D not certain. The CDR3 has 14 residues. Germline values: CDR1 SEHNR, CDR2 FQNEAQ (reference sequence). V was shortened by 8 bases and J by 2 bases, with 14 bases between the two germline ends. CDR3 region: CASVPDAFTDTQYF. The CDR3, as DNA: TGTGCCAGCGTACCGGACGCCTTCACAGATACGCAGTATTTT.

This clonotype was found a few times. The rearrangement joins TRBV28 to TRBJ1-2; D may be TRBD1 (5 bases). This CDR3 has 13 residues. CDR1 is MDHEN and CDR2 is SYDVKM in the germline V gene. The V end was cut by 3 bases, the J end by 8 bases, with 13 bases between. This CDR3 reads CASSFQGPGGYTF. CDR3 nucleotide sequence: TGTGCCAGCAGTTTCCAGGGACCGGGGGGCTACACCTTC.

This rearrangement joins TRBV29-1 to TRBJ2-1; D is perhaps TRBD1 or TRBD2 (5 bases each). The CDR3 runs 12 residues. Trimming shortened V by 7 bases and J by 8 bases, and 15 bases separated the two germline ends. Germline V gene data show CDR1 as SQVTM and CDR2 as ANQGSEA. CDR3 residues: CSARDPYDEQFF. CDR3 sequence (DNA): TGCAGCGCCCGGGACCCTTACGATGAGCAGTTCTTC.

The CDR3 nucleotides read TGTGCCACCAGTCGCCAGGGGGGGACAGATACGCAGTATTTT. As protein: CATSRQGGTDTQYF. The genes are TRBV24-1 and TRBJ2-3, with D perhaps matching TRBD1 or TRBD2 (7 bases each). From germline, CDR1 is KGHDR and CDR2 SFDVKD. This CDR3 comprises 14 residues. Trimming shortened V by 6 bases and J by 3 bases, and 12 bases separated the two germline ends.

The table lists this clonotype with a few counts. The genes are TRBV12-3 or TRBV12-4 and TRBJ2-7; D unclear. This CDR3 is built from 12 residues. The V end was cut by 7 bases, the J end by 0 bases, with 7 bases between. The CDR3 bases are TGTGCCAGCACCGCCAGCTCCTACGAGCAGTACGTC. This gives the protein CASTASSYEQYV.

This clonotype came up many times. The chain couples TRBV5-1 to TRBJ2-1, with 9 nucleotides matching TRBD2. J was trimmed by 5 bases and V by 0 bases; bases with no gene match: 0. The CDR3 has 14 residues. Germline lookup yields CDR1 SGHRS and CDR2 YFSETQ. As DNA, the CDR3 is TGCGCCAGCAGCTTGGTAGCGGGGGACAATGAGCAGTTCTTC. Protein sequence: CASSLVAGDNEQFF.

In this sample, this clonotype turned up many times. This chain links TRBV29-1 with TRBJ2-5, with TRBD2 as a possible D gene (6 bases). The CDR3 consists of 14 residues. The V gene's germline CDR1 is SQVTM and CDR2 ANQGSEA. Trimming shortened V by 7 bases and J by 0 bases, and 15 bases separated the two germline ends. CDR3 bases: TGCAGCGCCGAGGGGTGGGAGGACCAAGAGACCCAGTACTTC. The encoded protein is CSAEGWEDQETQYF. The full variable domain, its missing parts supplied by reference TRBV29-1 and TRBJ2-5, is SAVISQKPSRDICQRGTSLTIQCQVDSQVTMMFWYRQQPGQSLTLIATANQGSEATYESGFVIDKFPISRPNLTFSTLTVSNMSPEDSSIYLCSAEGWEDQETQYFGPGTRLLVL.

This clonotype showed up just a few times. This chain uses TRBV6-2 or TRBV6-3 with TRBJ2-1; D gene unclear. CDR3 length: 16 residues. V was trimmed by 7 bases and J by 7 bases, leaving 23 bases between them. Germline V CDR1 and CDR2: MNHEY, SVGEGT. In nucleotides, the CDR3 is TGTGCCAGCAACCTCGAACGGACGTGGGCCACAAATGAGCAGTTCTTC. Translation: CASNLERTWATNEQFF.

This clonotype was recorded a few times. The chain links TRBV9 to TRBJ2-3, with 9 bases aligning to TRBD2. Germline V gene lookup returns CDR1 SGDLS and CDR2 YYNGEE. This CDR3 contains 15 residues. With V trimmed by 4 bases and J by 5 bases, 8 bases remained unmatched. The CDR3 spells CASSPIPSGKDTQYF. CDR3 in DNA: TGTGCCAGCAGCCCCATCCCTAGCGGGAAAGATACGCAGTATTTT.